Listed below are T cell receptor beta chains from one sample, sequenced in a study of radiation and T cells in renal cell carcinoma. Assay: immunoSEQ multiplex PCR; the TCRdb copy retains only in-frame clones and omits some. The sample includes over 60,000 clones, 83% seen only once; the top ten take about 2.5%. The sample in question was blood, obtained from a patient whose treatment included radiotherapy and nephrectomy. The receptors here all came from a woman in her sixties or seventies with renal cell carcinoma. Both conserved end residues are part of each CDR3. Fields, in order: J gene, D gene, V gene, clone size, CDR3 protein, CDR3 DNA. The D gene is left open where the match is weak. Clone size is shown for a subset of rows, as once, few, many or a class of expanded clone.

J gene: TRBJ2-3
D gene: TRBD2
V gene: TRBV5-1
clone size: .
CDR3 protein: CASSLELAGAHNTQYF
CDR3 DNA: TGCGCCAGCAGCTTGGAGCTAGCGGGAGCCCACAATACGCAGTATTTT

J gene: TRBJ1-5
D gene: .
V gene: TRBV6-5
clone size: .
CDR3 protein: CASSYVAGDNQPQHF
CDR3 DNA: TGTGCCAGCAGTTACGTGGCAGGTGACAATCAGCCCCAGCATTTT

J gene: TRBJ2-5
D gene: .
V gene: TRBV7-6
clone size: .
CDR3 protein: CASSLEVVLKTQYF
CDR3 DNA: TGTGCCAGCAGCTTAGAGGTAGTCCTAAAGACCCAGTACTTC

J gene: TRBJ2-5
D gene: TRBD1
V gene: TRBV11-2
clone size: .
CDR3 protein: CASSRNPGGKETQYF
CDR3 DNA: TGTGCCAGCAGCCGAAACCCAGGGGGTAAAGAGACCCAGTACTTC

J gene: TRBJ1-4
D gene: .
V gene: TRBV25-1
clone size: .
CDR3 protein: CASAAGLVEKLFF
CDR3 DNA: TGTGCCAGCGCTGCGGGGTTGGTTGAAAAACTGTTTTTT

J gene: TRBJ2-2
D gene: .
V gene: TRBV6-4
clone size: .
CDR3 protein: CASRLGPNTGELFF
CDR3 DNA: TGTGCCAGCAGGCTGGGGCCGAACACCGGGGAGCTGTTTTTT

J gene: TRBJ1-5
D gene: .
V gene: TRBV19
clone size: .
CDR3 protein: CASSTTGSNQPQHF
CDR3 DNA: TGTGCCAGTAGTACAACAGGGAGCAATCAGCCCCAGCATTTT

J gene: TRBJ2-1
D gene: .
V gene: TRBV30
clone size: .
CDR3 protein: CAWSRDRVGEQFF
CDR3 DNA: TGTGCCTGGAGCCGTGACAGAGTGGGTGAGCAGTTCTTC

J gene: TRBJ2-1
D gene: .
V gene: TRBV7-9
clone size: .
CDR3 protein: CASSSSAEQFF
CDR3 DNA: TGTGCCAGCAGCTCATCAGCAGAGCAGTTCTTC

J gene: TRBJ2-1
D gene: .
V gene: TRBV21-1
clone size: .
CDR3 protein: CASSKRGSLAGGEYNEQFF
CDR3 DNA: TGTGCCAGCAGCAAGAGGGGGTCCCTAGCGGGCGGGGAATACAATGAGCAGTTCTTC

J gene: TRBJ1-5
D gene: .
V gene: TRBV12-1
clone size: .
CDR3 protein: CASRFGTGNYQPQHF
CDR3 DNA: .

J gene: TRBJ2-1
D gene: .
V gene: TRBV9
clone size: .
CDR3 protein: CASSPRLGGFNNEQFF
CDR3 DNA: TGTGCCAGCAGCCCCCGACTAGGCGGCTTTAACAATGAGCAGTTCTTC

J gene: TRBJ2-2
D gene: .
V gene: TRBV5-1
clone size: .
CDR3 protein: CASSRDRPQNTGELFF
CDR3 DNA: TGCGCCAGCAGCCGCGACAGGCCACAGAACACCGGGGAGCTGTTTTTT

J gene: TRBJ1-1
D gene: .
V gene: TRBV6-5
clone size: .
CDR3 protein: CASSYTPDSRTEAFF
CDR3 DNA: TGTGCCAGCAGTTACACTCCGGACTCGAGGACTGAAGCTTTCTTT

J gene: TRBJ1-4
D gene: .
V gene: TRBV28
clone size: .
CDR3 protein: CASSQPLGEKLFF
CDR3 DNA: TGTGCCAGCAGTCAGCCCCTCGGGGAAAAACTGTTTTTT

J gene: TRBJ2-2
D gene: .
V gene: TRBV28
clone size: once
CDR3 protein: CASSFPDKTGELFF
CDR3 DNA: TGTGCCAGCAGTTTCCCCGACAAAACCGGGGAGCTGTTTTTT

J gene: TRBJ1-1
D gene: .
V gene: TRBV28
clone size: once
CDR3 protein: CASSLYGGGAEAFF
CDR3 DNA: TGTGCCAGCAGTTTATATGGGGGCGGGGCTGAAGCTTTCTTT

J gene: TRBJ2-7
D gene: TRBD2
V gene: TRBV6-5
clone size: .
CDR3 protein: CASSYFGTSGYEQYF
CDR3 DNA: TGTGCCAGCAGTTACTTTGGGACTAGCGGATACGAGCAGTACTTC

J gene: TRBJ1-3
D gene: .
V gene: TRBV25-1
clone size: .
CDR3 protein: CASGSSGNTIYF
CDR3 DNA: TGTGCCAGCGGGAGCTCTGGAAACACCATATATTTT

J gene: TRBJ1-3
D gene: .
V gene: TRBV9
clone size: .
CDR3 protein: CASSVSGSSGNTIYF
CDR3 DNA: TGTGCCAGCAGCGTCTCAGGAAGCTCTGGAAACACCATATATTTT

J gene: TRBJ2-2
D gene: .
V gene: TRBV2
clone size: .
CDR3 protein: CASSKESPPNTGELFF
CDR3 DNA: TGTGCCAGCAGCAAGGAGAGTCCCCCCAACACCGGGGAGCTGTTTTTT

J gene: TRBJ2-7
D gene: .
V gene: TRBV29-1
clone size: .
CDR3 protein: CSVEGITYEQYF
CDR3 DNA: TGCAGCGTTGAGGGTATCACCTACGAGCAGTACTTC

J gene: TRBJ2-3
D gene: TRBD2
V gene: TRBV4-3
clone size: once
CDR3 protein: CASSPQTRLAGGGTQYF
CDR3 DNA: TGCGCCAGCAGCCCCCAAACACGACTAGCGGGAGGAGGTACGCAGTATTTT

J gene: TRBJ2-7
D gene: .
V gene: TRBV6-1
clone size: .
CDR3 protein: CASSDEGISYEQYF
CDR3 DNA: TGTGCCAGCAGTGATGAGGGAATATCCTACGAGCAGTACTTC

J gene: TRBJ2-2
D gene: TRBD2
V gene: TRBV10-3
clone size: .
CDR3 protein: CAIRGLAVGGSTGELFF
CDR3 DNA: TGTGCCATCAGAGGACTAGCGGTTGGGGGTAGCACCGGGGAGCTGTTTTTT

J gene: TRBJ2-7
D gene: .
V gene: TRBV2
clone size: .
CDR3 protein: CASSGSANEQYF
CDR3 DNA: TGTGCCAGCAGTGGGTCCGCGAACGAGCAGTACTTC

J gene: TRBJ2-3
D gene: .
V gene: TRBV9
clone size: .
CDR3 protein: CASSAPNTDTQYF
CDR3 DNA: TGTGCCAGCAGCGCCCCGAACACAGATACGCAGTATTTT

J gene: TRBJ2-7
D gene: .
V gene: TRBV7-9
clone size: .
CDR3 protein: CASSLASRVHEQYF
CDR3 DNA: TGTGCCAGCAGCTTGGCCTCCAGGGTCCACGAGCAGTACTTC

J gene: TRBJ1-5
D gene: .
V gene: TRBV28
clone size: .
CDR3 protein: CASRWGNQPQHF
CDR3 DNA: TGTGCCAGCAGGTGGGGGAATCAGCCCCAGCATTTT

J gene: TRBJ1-5
D gene: .
V gene: TRBV7-9
clone size: .
CDR3 protein: CASSSTVNNQPQHF
CDR3 DNA: TGTGCCAGCAGCTCGACTGTAAACAATCAGCCCCAGCATTTT

J gene: TRBJ2-7
D gene: TRBD2
V gene: TRBV28
clone size: few
CDR3 protein: CASSLPSGPWYF
CDR3 DNA: TGTGCCAGCAGTTTACCTAGCGGGCCTTGGTACTTC

J gene: TRBJ2-3
D gene: TRBD1
V gene: TRBV19
clone size: .
CDR3 protein: CASSPGQGGTDTQYF
CDR3 DNA: TGTGCCAGTAGTCCGGGACAGGGAGGCACAGATACGCAGTATTTT

J gene: TRBJ2-7
D gene: .
V gene: TRBV21-1
clone size: .
CDR3 protein: CASSKGDGGSYEQYF
CDR3 DNA: TGTGCCAGCAGCAAAGGGGACGGAGGATCCTACGAGCAGTACTTC

J gene: TRBJ2-2
D gene: .
V gene: TRBV19
clone size: .
CDR3 protein: CASSIRAETGELFF
CDR3 DNA: TGTGCCAGTAGTATACGCGCAGAAACCGGGGAGCTGTTTTTT

J gene: TRBJ2-3
D gene: .
V gene: TRBV27
clone size: few
CDR3 protein: CASSWGAGYTDTQYF
CDR3 DNA: TGTGCCAGCAGTTGGGGGGCAGGATACACAGATACGCAGTATTTT

J gene: TRBJ2-7
D gene: .
V gene: TRBV5-1
clone size: .
CDR3 protein: CASRGLSSYEQYF
CDR3 DNA: TGCGCCAGCAGAGGTCTAAGCTCCTACGAGCAGTACTTC

J gene: TRBJ2-1
D gene: .
V gene: TRBV6-5
clone size: .
CDR3 protein: CASSPRRLDEQFF
CDR3 DNA: TGTGCCAGCAGCCCCCGAAGATTAGATGAGCAGTTCTTC

J gene: TRBJ1-6
D gene: .
V gene: TRBV9
clone size: .
CDR3 protein: CASSVDRVVSPLHF
CDR3 DNA: TGTGCCAGCAGCGTAGACAGGGTGGTTTCACCCCTCCACTTT

J gene: TRBJ1-5
D gene: .
V gene: TRBV28
clone size: .
CDR3 protein: CASSFGGSRNQPQHF
CDR3 DNA: TGTGCCAGCAGTTTCGGAGGGAGCCGCAATCAGCCCCAGCATTTT

J gene: TRBJ2-7
D gene: .
V gene: TRBV9
clone size: .
CDR3 protein: CASSVGLGSYEQYF
CDR3 DNA: TGTGCCAGCAGCGTAGGGCTCGGTTCCTACGAGCAGTACTTC

J gene: TRBJ1-1
D gene: .
V gene: TRBV9
clone size: .
CDR3 protein: CASSVDAGNTEAFF
CDR3 DNA: TGTGCCAGCAGCGTAGACGCGGGCAACACTGAAGCTTTCTTT